This T cell receptor (beta chain) is drawn from a study of post-analysis software for immune sequencing data. Study-wide findings and caveats: Elevated frequency relative to controls characterized four to six TRBV segments in patients, TRBV5-6, TRBV5-1 and TRBV20-1 among them. Co-batched samples clustered tightly together by F measure. Normalized Chao1 diversity was significantly lower in multiple sclerosis patients than in controls.

This clonotype was seen a few times. Its antigen is unknown. This CDR3 region has 15 residues. In germline, CDR1 is SGHRS, CDR2 YFSETQ. The germline V and J ends were trimmed by 0 bases and 4 bases, with 13 bases remaining between them. The library was made from cDNA and included unique molecular identifiers. TCRdb itself ran the PCR reads through MiXCR, one entry per CDR3 protein. The repertoire holds roughly 410,000 distinct CDR3 sequences, with around 37% as singletons. The chain carries TRBV5-1 and TRBJ1-2; D may be TRBD1 (5 bases). The TCR sequence derives from a girl aged 10 to 17 with multiple sclerosis. Source material: blood. The CDR3 loop is CASSLARGGAYGYTF. The CDR3 region has the DNA TGCGCCAGCAGCTTGGCCCGGGGAGGGGCCTATGGCTACACCTTC.